What follows describes a single T cell receptor (beta chain). This clone appeared once. No cognate antigen has been identified for it. Qualities for individual bases were not recorded, and no much larger clone is one base off. TCRbeta CDR3 regions were amplified from genomic DNA using the immunoSEQ Assay, a bias-controlled multiplex PCR. From the authors' description of their analysis: The number of nucleated cells in each sample was estimated from the amplification of reference gene primers within the assay. To quantify the absolute abundance of each unique TCRbeta CDR3 rearrangement, sequence reads were collapsed and filtered. Productive Simpson clonality was computed per sample as the square root of Simpson's diversity index over productive rearrangements. TCRdb re-hosts the immuneACCESS table, in-frame sequences only. Its copies lack some clones; in the studies checked, an unresolved V gene accounts for under half of them, and the cause for the rest is not known. That table furnishes V, J and clone size, whereas the DNA furnished D and trimming. This sample comprises roughly 120,000 clones, approximately 85% of them detected only once. The top ten hold 9% to 13% of the sample.

Collaborating institutions collected whole blood in K2EDTA tubes following their own protocols. For TCRbeta analysis, collaborators shipped samples in one of three forms: frozen whole blood, isolated PBMCs, or DNA extracted from either of those sample types. These data originate in a study of blood T cell repertoires in COVID-19 (dated by TCRdb to the early 2020s). As for the study more broadly: The collaborator samples originated in the United States, Italy and Spain and spanned the acute and convalescent phases of COVID-19. The prospective study material was composed of cDNA or gDNA derived from T cells, B-cell-depleted T cells, or PBMCs. Subjects who had been exposed to COVID-19, were actively infected with it, or had recovered from it provided the deeply sampled blood TCRbeta repertoires that made up the dataset. The repertoires were released in a freely available public database intended as a resource for research on the immune response to SARS-CoV-2. The samples were drawn from two sources: the first 160 participants of the ongoing ImmuneRACE study, and about 1,300 subjects contributed by 6 global collaborators. Sample metadata almost always included a de-identified subject ID, COVID-19 status, age in years and sex. HLA class I and class II types, where available, came from metadata supplied by the sample provider rather than from assay-based typing.

The CDR3 goes from the cysteine to the phenylalanine over 15 residues. Only the CDR3 portion is preserved as DNA: 45 bases, with reading frame beginning at the first base. Ends trimmed: V by 6 bases, J by 13 bases; bases unmatched to a gene: 15. The germline V gene sets CDR1 to SGHAT and CDR2 to FQNNGV. The research as a whole found: How much clinical and demographic metadata was included differed by source and by participant, and the metadata was provided uncurated.

The chain employs TRBV11-2 and TRBJ1-6, and TRBD1 matches 7 of the central bases. The sequence was collected from a human donor in a cohort sampled during active COVID-19. Sequenced input: peripheral blood. The CDR3 in this case is CASRNLGDSGIPLHF. The sequenced DNA: TGTGCCAGCAGAAATCTGGGGGACAGTGGAATCCCCCTCCACTTT.